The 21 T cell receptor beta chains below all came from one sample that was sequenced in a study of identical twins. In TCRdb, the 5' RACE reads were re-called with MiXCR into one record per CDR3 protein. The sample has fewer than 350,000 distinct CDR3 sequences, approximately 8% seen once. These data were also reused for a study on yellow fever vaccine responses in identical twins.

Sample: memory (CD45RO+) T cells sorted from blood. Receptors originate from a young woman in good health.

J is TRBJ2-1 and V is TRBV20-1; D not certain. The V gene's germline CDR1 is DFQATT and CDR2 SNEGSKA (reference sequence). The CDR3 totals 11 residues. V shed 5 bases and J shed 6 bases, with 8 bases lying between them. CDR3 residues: CSAGSGNEQFF. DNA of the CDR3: TGCAGTGCTGGTTCTGGCAATGAGCAGTTCTTC.

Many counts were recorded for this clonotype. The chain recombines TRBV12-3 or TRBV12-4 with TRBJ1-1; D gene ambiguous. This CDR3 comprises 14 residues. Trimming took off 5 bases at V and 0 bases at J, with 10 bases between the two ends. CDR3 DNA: TGTGCCAGCAGTCTACGACAAGTGAACACTGAAGCTTTCTTT. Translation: CASSLRQVNTEAFF.

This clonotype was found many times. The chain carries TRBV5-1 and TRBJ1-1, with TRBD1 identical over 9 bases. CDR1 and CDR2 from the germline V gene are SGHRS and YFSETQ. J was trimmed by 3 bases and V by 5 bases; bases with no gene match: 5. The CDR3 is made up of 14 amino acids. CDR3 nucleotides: TGCGCCAGCAGACAGACAGGGGGGCACACTGAAGCTTTCTTT. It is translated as CASRQTGGHTEAFF.

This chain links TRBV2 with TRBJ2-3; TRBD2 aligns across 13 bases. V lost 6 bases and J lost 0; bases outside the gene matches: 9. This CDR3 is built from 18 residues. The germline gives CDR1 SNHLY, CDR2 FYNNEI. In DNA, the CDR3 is TGTGCCAGCAGCTCGGGACTAGCGGGGACAAAAAGCACAGATACGCAGTATTTT. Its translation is CASSSGLAGTKSTDTQYF.

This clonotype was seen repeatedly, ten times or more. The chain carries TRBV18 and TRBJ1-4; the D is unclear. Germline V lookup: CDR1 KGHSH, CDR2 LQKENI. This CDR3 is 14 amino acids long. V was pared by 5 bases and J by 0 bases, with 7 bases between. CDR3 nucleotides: TGTGCCAGCTCATCGACTTCAACTAATGAAAAACTGTTTTTT. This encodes CASSSTSTNEKLFF.

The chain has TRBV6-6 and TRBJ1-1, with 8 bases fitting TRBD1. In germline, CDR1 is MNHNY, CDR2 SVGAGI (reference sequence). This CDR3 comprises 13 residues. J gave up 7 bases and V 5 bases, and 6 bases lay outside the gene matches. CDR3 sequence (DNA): TGTGCCAGCAGTCCAGACAGGGGCCTTGAAGCTTTCTTT. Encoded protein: CASSPDRGLEAFF.

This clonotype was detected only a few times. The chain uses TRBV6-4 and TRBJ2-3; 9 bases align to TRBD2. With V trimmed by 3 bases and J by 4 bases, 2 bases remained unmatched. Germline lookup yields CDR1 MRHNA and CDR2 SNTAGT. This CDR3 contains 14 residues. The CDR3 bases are TGTGCCAGCAGTGAAACTAGCGGGTCAGATACGCAGTATTTT. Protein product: CASSETSGSDTQYF.

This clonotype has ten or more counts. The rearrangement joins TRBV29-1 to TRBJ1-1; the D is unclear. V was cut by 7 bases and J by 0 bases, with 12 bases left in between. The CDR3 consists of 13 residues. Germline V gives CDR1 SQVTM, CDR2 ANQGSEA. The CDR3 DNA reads TGCAGCGCCAACCCCGGCTTGAACACTGAAGCTTTCTTT. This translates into CSANPGLNTEAFF.

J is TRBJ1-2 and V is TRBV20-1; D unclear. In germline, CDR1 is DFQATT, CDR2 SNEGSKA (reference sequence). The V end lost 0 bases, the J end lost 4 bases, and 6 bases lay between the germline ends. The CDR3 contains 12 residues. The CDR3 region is CSARENGYGYTF. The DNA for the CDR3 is TGCAGTGCTAGAGAAAACGGCTATGGCTACACCTTC.

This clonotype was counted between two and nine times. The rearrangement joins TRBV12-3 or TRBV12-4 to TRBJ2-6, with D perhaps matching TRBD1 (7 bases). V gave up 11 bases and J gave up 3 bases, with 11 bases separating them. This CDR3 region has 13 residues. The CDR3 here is CAGGTVGANVLTF. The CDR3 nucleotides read TGTGCCGGGGGGACAGTTGGGGCCAACGTCCTGACTTTC.

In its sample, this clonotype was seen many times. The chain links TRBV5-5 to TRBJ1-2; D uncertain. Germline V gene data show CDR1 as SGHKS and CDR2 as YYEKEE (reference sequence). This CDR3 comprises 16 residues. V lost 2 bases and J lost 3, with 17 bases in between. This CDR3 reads CASSFFIRAEDYGYTF. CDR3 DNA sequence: TGTGCCAGCAGCTTTTTTATCCGGGCCGAAGACTATGGCTACACCTTC. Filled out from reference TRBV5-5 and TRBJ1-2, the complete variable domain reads DAGVTQSPTHLIKTRGQQVTLRCSPISGHKSVSWYQQVLGQGPQFIFQYYEKEERGRGNFPDRFSARQFPNYSSELNVNALLLGDSALYLCASSFFIRAEDYGYTFGSGTRLTVV.

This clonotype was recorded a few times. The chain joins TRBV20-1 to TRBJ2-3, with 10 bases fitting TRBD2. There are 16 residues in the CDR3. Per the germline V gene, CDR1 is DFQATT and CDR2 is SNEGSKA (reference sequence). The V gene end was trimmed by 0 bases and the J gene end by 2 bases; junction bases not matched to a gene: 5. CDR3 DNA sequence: TGCAGTGCTAGAGACCCAGCGGGAGGGACCACAGATACGCAGTATTTT. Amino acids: CSARDPAGGTTDTQYF.

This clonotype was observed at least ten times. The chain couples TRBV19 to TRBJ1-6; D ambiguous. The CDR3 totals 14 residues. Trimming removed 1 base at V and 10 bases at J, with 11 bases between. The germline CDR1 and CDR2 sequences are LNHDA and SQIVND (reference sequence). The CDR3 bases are TGTGCCAGTAGTATAGGGGTAACTGGCTCACCCCTCCACTTT. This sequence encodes CASSIGVTGSPLHF.

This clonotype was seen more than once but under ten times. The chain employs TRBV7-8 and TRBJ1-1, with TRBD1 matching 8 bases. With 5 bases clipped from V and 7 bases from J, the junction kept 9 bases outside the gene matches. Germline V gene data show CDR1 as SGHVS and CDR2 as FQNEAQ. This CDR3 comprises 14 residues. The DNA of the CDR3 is TGTGCCAGCAGCCATAGCAGGGGGCCTGATGAAGCTTTCTTT. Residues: CASSHSRGPDEAFF.

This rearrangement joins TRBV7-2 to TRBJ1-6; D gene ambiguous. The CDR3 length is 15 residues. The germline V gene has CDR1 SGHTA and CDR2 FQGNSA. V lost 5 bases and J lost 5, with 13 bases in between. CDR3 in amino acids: CASSPQTRNNSPLHF. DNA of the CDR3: TGTGCCAGCAGCCCACAGACAAGAAATAATTCACCCCTCCACTTT.

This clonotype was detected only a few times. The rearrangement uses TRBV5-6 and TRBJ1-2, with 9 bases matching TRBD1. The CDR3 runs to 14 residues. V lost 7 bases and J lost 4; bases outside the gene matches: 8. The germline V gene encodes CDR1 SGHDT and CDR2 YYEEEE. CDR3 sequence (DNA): TGTGCCAGCTTTCCCGCGGGACAGGGCTATGGCTACACCTTC. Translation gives CASFPAGQGYGYTF.

The CDR3 DNA reads as TGTGCCGTCCGGGACTCCTACAATGAGCAGTTCTTC. This sequence encodes CAVRDSYNEQFF. This chain joins TRBV7-6 and TRBJ2-1; D might be TRBD2 (5 bases). Germline loops: CDR1 SGHVS, CDR2 FNYEAQ. Trimming took off 11 bases at V and 0 bases at J, with 8 bases between the two ends. The CDR3 extends over 12 amino acids.

CDR3 DNA: TGTGCCAGCAGTTGGGGGAGTGTGTCCTACGAGCAGTACTTC. This translates into CASSWGSVSYEQYF. The rearrangement uses TRBV28 and TRBJ2-7, with D tentatively TRBD1 or TRBD2 (5 bases each). The CDR3 is 14 residues long. Between the trimmed V and J ends, which lost 4 bases and 1 base, there was a span of 11 bases. Germline V gene data show CDR1 as MDHEN and CDR2 as SYDVKM.

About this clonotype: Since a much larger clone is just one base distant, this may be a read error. CDR3 in amino acids: CASSRLDRDDQPQHF. The CDR3 DNA is TGTGCCAGCAGCAGATTGGACAGAGACGATCAGCCCCAGCATTTT. V is TRBV5-6 and J is TRBJ1-5, with D perhaps TRBD1 (6 bases). V was pared by 4 bases and J by 5 bases, with 16 bases between. CDR3 length: 15 residues. Germline CDR1 reads SGHDT; CDR2 reads YYEEEE.

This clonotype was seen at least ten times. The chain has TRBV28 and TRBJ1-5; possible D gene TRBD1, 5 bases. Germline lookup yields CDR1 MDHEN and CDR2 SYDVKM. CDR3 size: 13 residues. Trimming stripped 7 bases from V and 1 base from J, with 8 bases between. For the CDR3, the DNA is TGTGCCAGCAAACGACAGAGCAATCAGCCCCAGCATTTT. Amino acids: CASKRQSNQPQHF. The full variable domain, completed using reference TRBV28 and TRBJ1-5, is DVKVTQSSRYLVKRTGEKVFLECVQDMDHENMFWYRQDPGLGLRLIYFSYDVKMKEKGDIPEGYSVSREKKERFSLILESASTNQTSMYLCASKRQSNQPQHFGDGTRLSIL.

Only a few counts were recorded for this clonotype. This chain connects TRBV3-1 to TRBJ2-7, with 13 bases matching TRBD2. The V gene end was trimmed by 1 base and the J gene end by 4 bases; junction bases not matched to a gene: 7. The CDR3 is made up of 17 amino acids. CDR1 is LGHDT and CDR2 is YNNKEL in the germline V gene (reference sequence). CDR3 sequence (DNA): TGTGCCAGCAGCCAAGTGGGGGCACTAGCGGGAGGGTACGAGCAGTACTTC. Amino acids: CASSQVGALAGGYEQYF.